The next 18 T cell receptor beta chains were all read from a single sample in a study of CD8 T cells in ankylosing spondylitis. Findings and limits, study-wide: Seemingly distinctive of ankylosing spondylitis blood was a TCR beta motif formed by eight highly homologous variants.

No antigen is known for these receptors. TCRdb fed the 5' RACE reads into MiXCR, producing one record per CDR3 protein. The sample yields about 450,000 distinct CDR3 sequences, about 24% seen once. Sample: blood, either unsorted or a sorted T cell fraction (not recorded which). Receptors originate from a male donor with ankylosing spondylitis.

The chain is built from TRBV5-1 and TRBJ1-3; D gene uncertain. There are 16 residues in the CDR3. V lost 0 bases to trimming and J lost 4 bases, with 14 bases between them. Germline-derived CDR1 and CDR2 are SGHRS and YFSETQ. CDR3 region: CASSLGARGSGNTIYF. The DNA for the CDR3 is TGCGCCAGCAGCTTGGGGGCCCGTGGGTCCGGAAACACCATATATTTT.

This clonotype was seen a few times. The V gene is TRBV3-1, the J gene TRBJ1-2; 8 positions match TRBD1. From germline, CDR1 is LGHDT and CDR2 YNNKEL (reference sequence). J gave up 3 bases and V 4 bases, and 10 bases lay outside the gene matches. There are 16 residues in the CDR3. The CDR3 loop reads CASSRDDRGPDYGYTF. The CDR3 DNA reads as TGTGCCAGCAGCCGGGATGACAGGGGCCCGGACTATGGCTACACCTTC.

The chain carries TRBV12-3 or TRBV12-4 and TRBJ2-1, with 12 nucleotides matching TRBD2. V gave up 6 bases and J gave up 9 bases; unmatched junction bases: 12. The CDR3 has 16 residues. The CDR3 protein is CASSPGLAGWSSEQFF. The CDR3 coding sequence is TGTGCCAGCAGCCCAGGACTAGCGGGATGGTCCAGTGAGCAGTTCTTC.

The chain joins TRBV5-1 to TRBJ1-5, with D possibly being TRBD1 (5 bases). Germline assignment: CDR1 SGHRS and CDR2 YFSETQ. Trimming left V 0 bases short and J 4 bases short, with 11 bases between. The CDR3 covers 15 residues. The CDR3 sequence: CASSLEGQGNQPQHF. The CDR3 DNA is TGCGCCAGCAGCTTGGAGGGGCAGGGAAATCAGCCCCAGCATTTT.

This sequence joins TRBV5-1 and TRBJ2-7; TRBD2 aligns across 11 bases. Germline CDR1 SGHRS, CDR2 YFSETQ. The CDR3 sequence is 15 residues long. Trimming removed 4 bases from V and 3 bases from J; junction bases left unmatched: 6. In DNA, the CDR3 is TGCGCCAGCAGCACTGGACTAGCGGGCGACTACGAGCAGTACTTC. Translation gives CASSTGLAGDYEQYF.

V and J are TRBV5-1 and TRBJ2-3, with a possible D match to TRBD2 (6 bases). The ends were cut back, 9 bases at V and 0 bases at J, with 20 bases in the middle. In germline, CDR1 is SGHRS, CDR2 YFSETQ. The CDR3 extends over 16 amino acids. The CDR3 sequence: CATSEQPGLSTDTQYF. CDR3 sequence (DNA): TGCGCCACCTCAGAACAGCCGGGACTCAGCACAGATACGCAGTATTTT.

The CDR3, as DNA: TGCGCCAGCAGTGAGTCGACTCTTAGGACAGCTCAAGAGACCCAGTACTTC. Its protein is CASSESTLRTAQETQYF. The rearrangement uses TRBV10-1 and TRBJ2-5, with D perhaps TRBD1 (6 bases). Trimming pared 0 bases from V and 2 bases from J, leaving 16 bases between. The CDR3 runs 17 residues. Per the germline V gene, CDR1 is WNHNN and CDR2 is SYGVQD (reference sequence).

This clonotype has more than one count but fewer than ten. This chain uses TRBV12-3 or TRBV12-4 with TRBJ1-5; D unclear. Deletions cut 3 bases from V and 7 bases from J, with 16 bases between. This CDR3 is 15 amino acids long. Here the CDR3 reads CASSFGRQEAQPQHF. The CDR3 coding sequence is TGTGCCAGCAGTTTCGGACGGCAGGAGGCACAGCCCCAGCATTTT.

The chain links TRBV12-3 or TRBV12-4 to TRBJ2-1; D gene uncertain. The ends were cut back, 6 bases at V and 3 bases at J, with 12 bases in the middle. The CDR3 totals 14 residues. The CDR3 loop is CASRAVVNYNEQFF. The CDR3 coding sequence is TGTGCCAGCAGGGCCGTAGTGAACTACAATGAGCAGTTCTTC.

This clonotype was seen many times. Sequence at one end of the junction differs from germline and may be a read error. The chain carries TRBV5-1 and TRBJ1-4; TRBD1 might be the D (5 bases). This CDR3 has 15 amino acids. Germline V lookup: CDR1 SGHRS, CDR2 YFSETQ. The CDR3 region is CASSPQGATNEKLFF. The CDR3 DNA reads as TGTGCCAGCAGCCCTCAGGGAGCAACTAATGAAAAACTGTTTTTT.

The chain is built from TRBV20-1 and TRBJ2-7; 9 bases map to TRBD1. Germline V gives CDR1 DFQATT, CDR2 SNEGSKA (reference sequence). V was clipped by 3 bases and J by 9 bases; unmatched bases: 6. There are 12 residues in the CDR3. This chain's CDR3 is CSASGQGLWQYF. CDR3 nucleotide sequence: TGCAGTGCTAGTGGACAGGGGTTGTGGCAGTACTTC.

This clonotype has only a few counts. The rearrangement links TRBV24-1 to TRBJ2-3; 7 positions agree with TRBD2. CDR1 KGHDR and CDR2 SFDVKD come from the germline V gene. The length of the CDR3 is 14 residues. V trimming: 8 bases; J trimming: 3 bases; junction bases outside the gene matches: 7. The CDR3 nucleotides are TGTGCCACCAAGCGCGGGAGTAGTACAGATACGCAGTATTTT. This codes for CATKRGSSTDTQYF.

In this sample, this clonotype turned up a few times. The chain recombines TRBV14 with TRBJ2-2; D might be TRBD2 (6 bases). From germline, CDR1 is SGHDN and CDR2 FVKESK. The CDR3 totals 16 residues. V dropped 2 bases and J dropped 2 bases, with 12 bases sitting between them. The CDR3 sequence is CASSQRRTSNTGELFF. Written as DNA, the CDR3 is TGTGCCAGCAGCCAACGACGCACTAGCAACACCGGGGAGCTGTTTTTT.

The chain is built from TRBV11-3 and TRBJ1-5, with TRBD1 as a possible D gene (5 bases). Germline CDR1 is SGHNT and CDR2 is YENEEA. Trimming took 3 bases from V and 9 from J, leaving 9 bases between them. CDR3 length: 12 residues. The CDR3 coding sequence is TGTGCCAGCAGCTTTGGGGACGGGCCCCAGCATTTT. It encodes CASSFGDGPQHF.

This clonotype was seen a handful of times. V and J are TRBV27 and TRBJ1-1; 9 bases are a match to TRBD1. V dropped 5 bases and J dropped 3; count of bases not matched to a gene: 4. Per the germline V gene, CDR1 is MNHEY and CDR2 is SMNVEV (reference sequence). The CDR3 is made up of 14 amino acids. CDR3 in DNA: TGTGCCAGCAGTCCCTGGGACAGGGACACTGAAGCTTTCTTT. It yields the protein CASSPWDRDTEAFF.

CDR3 sequence: CATAGDRDNSPLHF. The DNA of the CDR3 is TGTGCCACCGCAGGGGACAGAGATAATTCACCCCTCCACTTT. This chain links TRBV6-1 with TRBJ1-6; 7 bases agree with TRBD1. This CDR3 is built from 14 residues. Germline CDR1 and CDR2: MNHNS and SASEGT. V lost 10 bases and J lost 5; bases outside the gene matches: 8.

This clonotype was counted many times. The chain combines TRBV20-1 with TRBJ1-1; 8 positions match TRBD1. The CDR3 totals 14 residues. The V gene's germline CDR1 is DFQATT and CDR2 SNEGSKA (reference sequence). Trimming at V came to 2 bases and at J to 10 bases, leaving 12 bases not matched to a gene. CDR3 protein: CSARSTDRGPAAFF. For the CDR3, the DNA is TGCAGTGCTAGAAGTACCGACAGGGGCCCCGCAGCTTTCTTT.

The chain combines TRBV11-3 with TRBJ2-3; 13 bases map to TRBD2. J lost 6 bases, V lost 5 bases, and 11 bases had no gene match. This CDR3 contains 17 residues. The V gene's germline CDR1 is SGHNT and CDR2 YENEEA. CDR3 sequence: CASSLGLAGADEDTQYF. For the CDR3, the DNA is TGTGCCAGCAGCCTCGGACTAGCGGGAGCAGATGAGGATACGCAGTATTTT.